Each of the 5 T cell receptor beta chains below was sequenced from the same sample in a study of shared clonotypes between healthy human individuals (dated by TCRdb to 2018 to 2020). The library was obtained by the immunoSEQ multiplex PCR assay. TCRdb retrieved this table from immuneACCESS and kept in-frame rearrangements only. Not all clones are present; in checked studies, unresolved V genes account for under half, and no reason is known for the remainder. For this sample the table gives a few million clones, of which roughly 95% were detected only once. The biggest ten clones account for approximately 0.13% of the sample. Sequencing was carried out using naive CD4+ T cells sorted from blood. What this sample's cell subset or site label stands for: CD45RA+ positively selected. The source is a man aged 18 to 30 in good health.

Comment on this clone: Distinct nucleotide sequences in the sample also encode this CDR3. In DNA form, the CDR3 reads TGTGCCATCAGTGAGTCGGTTGTTTCCTACGAGCAGTACTTC. Translation gives CAISESVVSYEQYF. The genes are TRBV10-3 and TRBJ2-7; D is ambiguous. Germline CDR1 and CDR2: ENHRY and SYGVKD. V was clipped by 0 bases and J by 1 base, with 7 bases between them. This CDR3 comprises 14 residues.

The CDR3 DNA follows: TGTGCCAGCACCCTGTACAGGGACGGGTACGAGCAGTACTTC. Its translation is CASTLYRDGYEQYF. This rearrangement joins TRBV6-6 to TRBJ2-7, with a possible D match to TRBD1 (6 bases). Between the trimmed V and J ends, which lost 7 bases and 4 bases, there was a span of 17 bases. Germline CDR1 is MNHNY and CDR2 is SVGAGI (reference sequence). The CDR3 runs 14 residues.

The chain joins TRBV5-4 to TRBJ2-6; D remains unclear. V lost 6 bases, J lost 0 bases, and 19 bases lay in between. Germline-derived CDR1 and CDR2 are SGHNT and YYREEE (reference sequence). The CDR3 is 18 amino acids. CDR3 region: CASINLEARASGANVLTF. The CDR3 DNA follows: TGTGCCAGCATTAACCTGGAAGCGCGAGCCTCTGGGGCCAACGTCCTGACTTTC.

This clone appeared once. This sequence joins TRBV27 and TRBJ1-3; D ambiguous. The CDR3 covers 14 residues. The ends were cut back, 5 bases at V and 0 bases at J, with 8 bases in the middle. Germline lookup yields CDR1 MNHEY and CDR2 SMNVEV (reference sequence). In DNA form, the CDR3 reads TGTGCCAGCAGTCCGGTACACTCTGGAAACACCATATATTTT. Residues: CASSPVHSGNTIYF.

The rearrangement joins TRBV6-6 to TRBJ2-7, with a tentative D call TRBD2 (6 bases). The CDR3 totals 13 residues. Trimming left V 10 bases short and J 2 bases short, with 15 bases between. Germline CDR1 MNHNY, CDR2 SVGAGI (reference sequence). The CDR3 protein is CATTDGGAYEQYF. The CDR3, as DNA: TGTGCCACCACGGACGGGGGTGCCTACGAGCAGTACTTC.